The 25 T cell receptor beta chains listed next were all sequenced from one sample in a study of tumor T cells in aggressive B-cell lymphoma. The protocol was immunoSEQ multiplex PCR, while the TCRdb copy is restricted to in-frame clones and leaves out a portion. Altogether about 320 clones are present, about 87% being singletons, with the ten largest covering more than 13%. Sequenced input: tumor tissue. These receptor sequences come from an adult with diffuse large B cell lymphoma.

Details on this clone: The junction shows a germline mismatch at one end, possibly a read error. V and J are TRBV27 and TRBJ1-1; weak D call: TRBD1 (5 bases). CDR1 is MNHEY and CDR2 is SMNVEV in the germline V gene (reference sequence). This CDR3 is 14 amino acids long. The CDR3 nucleotides are TGTGTCAGCAGTACTACAGGCCTCGCGGCTGAAGCTTTCTTT. The encoded protein is CVSSTTGLAAEAFF.

The chain links TRBV7-6 to TRBJ2-7; D remains unclear. Germline V gene sequence: CDR1 SGHVS, CDR2 FNYEAQ. The CDR3 consists of 11 residues. V lost 5 bases and J 5 bases, leaving 7 bases between the germline ends. The CDR3 protein is CASSPGHEQYF. The CDR3 nucleotides are TGTGCCAGCAGCCCCGGTCACGAGCAGTACTTC.

The chain links TRBV6-1 to TRBJ2-7, with a possible D match to TRBD1 (5 bases). V dropped 3 bases and J dropped 2 bases, with 8 bases sitting between them. Germline assignment: CDR1 MNHNS and CDR2 SASEGT. This CDR3 comprises 13 residues. CDR3 coding DNA: TGTGCCAGCAGTGACGCAGGGACCTACGAGCAGTACTTC. Its protein product is CASSDAGTYEQYF.

The V gene is TRBV11-2, the J gene TRBJ1-1, with 7 positions matching TRBD1. Germline values: CDR1 SGHAT, CDR2 FQNNGV. The junction had 4 bases not matched to a gene; V was cut back by 5 bases and J by 4 bases. The CDR3 spans 13 residues. CDR3 in amino acids: CASSRQGGTEAFF. In DNA form, the CDR3 reads TGTGCCAGCAGCCGACAGGGTGGCACTGAAGCTTTCTTT. Variable domain in full (rest from reference TRBV11-2 and TRBJ1-1): EAGVAQSPRYKIIEKRQSVAFWCNPISGHATLYWYQQILGQGPKLLIQFQNNGVVDDSQLPKDRFSAERLKGVDSTLKIQPAKLEDSAVYLCASSRQGGTEAFFGQGTRLTVV.

This clone has only a few counts. The rearrangement links TRBV5-1 to TRBJ1-4; D is ambiguous. CDR3 size: 14 residues. Germline V CDR1 and CDR2: SGHRS, YFSETQ. Between the trimmed V and J ends, which lost 5 bases and 5 bases, there was a span of 13 bases. CDR3 loop: CASRAGKLNEKLFF. DNA of the CDR3: TGCGCCAGCAGGGCCGGGAAACTGAATGAAAAACTGTTTTTT.

Notes on this clone: Sequence at one end of the junction differs from germline and may be a read error. Additional DNA sequences in this sample encode the identical CDR3. The chain recombines TRBV18 with TRBJ1-1; D ambiguous. Looked up from germline, CDR1 is KGHSH and CDR2 is LQKENI. The CDR3 has 13 amino acids. The CDR3 region has the DNA TGTGCCAGCTCAGCGGGATCGAACACTGAGGCTTTCTTT. Translated: CASSAGSNTEAFF.

The chain couples TRBV7-3 to TRBJ1-1; D is perhaps TRBD1 (5 bases). Germline V gives CDR1 SGHTA, CDR2 FQGTGA. The CDR3 has 15 residues. V was cut by 6 bases and J by 1 base, with 15 bases left in between. The CDR3 bases are TGTGCCAGCAGTCCCGGGGGGTTGAAGAACACTGAAGCTTTCTTT. Residues: CASSPGGLKNTEAFF.

This clone was seen once. The rearrangement uses TRBV18 and TRBJ2-5, with D possibly matching TRBD2 (6 bases). This CDR3 spans 16 amino acids. Germline assignment: CDR1 KGHSH and CDR2 LQKENI. Trimming took off 0 bases at V and 0 bases at J, with 11 bases between the two ends. The DNA of the CDR3 is TGTGCCAGCTCACCACCGGGACTCCGGTACCAAGAGACCCAGTACTTC. This translates into CASSPPGLRYQETQYF.

The chain joins TRBV9 to TRBJ1-2; tentatively, D is TRBD1 (6 bases). V lost 2 bases, J lost 13 bases, and 12 bases lay in between. The germline V gene encodes CDR1 SGDLS and CDR2 YYNGEE. CDR3 length equals 11 residues. The CDR3 coding sequence is TGTGCCAGCAGCGTTGTTACAGGGCCCACCTTC. Translating it yields CASSVVTGPTF.

V and J are TRBV5-1 and TRBJ2-3; D is perhaps TRBD1 (6 bases). Germline CDR1 is SGHRS and CDR2 is YFSETQ. The CDR3 is 16 residues long. The V and J ends lost 0 bases and 2 bases respectively, with 13 bases between them. This chain's CDR3 is CASSLGGLSNTDTQYF. The CDR3 DNA is TGCGCCAGCAGCTTGGGGGGGCTTTCGAACACAGATACGCAGTATTTT.

This rearrangement joins TRBV11-3 to TRBJ1-1; maybe TRBD1 (6 bases). Looked up from germline, CDR1 is SGHNT and CDR2 is YENEEA. Trimming shortened V by 2 bases and J by 4 bases, and 8 bases separated the two germline ends. The CDR3 runs 13 residues. The CDR3 is CASSLQGSTEAFF. The CDR3 DNA follows: TGTGCCAGCAGCTTACAGGGGAGCACTGAAGCTTTCTTT. The full variable domain, in which reference TRBV11-3 and TRBJ1-1 provide the parts outside the CDR3, is EAGVVQSPRYKIIEKKQPVAFWCNPISGHNTLYWYLQNLGQGPELLIRYENEEAVDDSQLPKDRFSAERLKGVDSTLKIQPAELGDSAVYLCASSLQGSTEAFFGQGTRLTVV.

This chain connects TRBV30 to TRBJ1-5; possibly TRBD1 for D (5 bases). The germline CDR1 and CDR2 sequences are GTSNPN and SVGIG (reference sequence). CDR3 length: 12 amino acids. Trimming removed 5 bases at V and 6 bases at J, with 11 bases between. CDR3 in amino acids: CAWSPQGQPQHF. The CDR3 bases are TGTGCCTGGTCCCCTCAGGGTCAGCCCCAGCATTTT.

The CDR3 bases are TGTGCCAGCAGCCAAGGAACAGGGTGGAACACTGAAGCTTTCTTT. As protein: CASSQGTGWNTEAFF. V is TRBV14 and J is TRBJ1-1; D possibly corresponds to TRBD1 (6 bases). Germline CDR1 reads SGHDN; CDR2 reads FVKESK. The CDR3 spans 15 residues. V lost 1 base to trimming and J lost 1 base, with 10 bases between them.

This clone occurred once. This chain uses TRBV27 with TRBJ1-1; D gene unclear. V dropped 0 bases and J dropped 10 bases, with 12 bases sitting between them. The germline V gene encodes CDR1 MNHEY and CDR2 SMNVEV (reference sequence). The length of the CDR3 is 13 residues. In DNA, the CDR3 is TGTGCCAGCAGTTTATCGACGGCGGCGGTAGCTTTCTTT. Encoded protein: CASSLSTAAVAFF.

The CDR3 sequence: CAWSPRGGRYNEQFF. In DNA, the CDR3 is TGTGCCTGGAGCCCTCGGGGAGGGAGATACAATGAGCAGTTCTTC. The chain has TRBV30 and TRBJ2-1; 7 nucleotides line up with TRBD2. This CDR3 has 15 amino acids. V lost 3 bases, J lost 4 bases, and 9 bases stayed unmatched. Germline V gene data show CDR1 as GTSNPN and CDR2 as SVGIG (reference sequence).

The chain couples TRBV28 to TRBJ2-7; 7 positions agree with TRBD2. V shed 3 bases and J 1 base; nucleotides not matched to a gene: 3. This CDR3 has 14 amino acids. The germline gives CDR1 MDHEN, CDR2 SYDVKM. CDR3 sequence (DNA): TGTGCCAGCAGTTTTCGGGGGGTATCCTACGAGCAGTACTTC. It codes for CASSFRGVSYEQYF.

This rearrangement joins TRBV18 to TRBJ2-7, with a tentative D call TRBD2 (6 bases). Per germline, CDR1 KGHSH and CDR2 LQKENI. Trimming removed 6 bases from V and 5 bases from J, with 17 bases in between. The CDR3 is 14 amino acids. The CDR3 DNA reads as TGTGCCAGCTCCCTTGTTGGAGGGTCCAACGAGCAGTACTTC. It codes for CASSLVGGSNEQYF.

The chain recombines TRBV27 with TRBJ1-2; possibly TRBD1 for D (5 bases). V dropped 6 bases and J dropped 1 base, with 15 bases sitting between them. The CDR3 has 15 amino acids. From germline, CDR1 is MNHEY and CDR2 SMNVEV (reference sequence). CDR3 nucleotides: TGTGCCAGCAGGCCTCGGGGACTAATTAACTATGGCTACACCTTC. Its translation: CASRPRGLINYGYTF.

The chain is built from TRBV5-5 and TRBJ2-7; TRBD1 is a possible D gene (7 bases). The CDR3 consists of 15 residues. Germline-derived CDR1 and CDR2 are SGHKS and YYEKEE (reference sequence). V was shortened by 4 bases and J by 7 bases, with 21 bases between the two germline ends. In DNA, the CDR3 is TGTGCCAGCAGCCTTGGGTACAGGGGACTCCTTGAGCAGTACTTC. This translates into CASSLGYRGLLEQYF.

The gene calls are TRBV5-6 and TRBJ1-4; no reliable D call. V lost 0 bases to trimming and J lost 12 bases, with 6 bases between them. The CDR3 contains 11 residues. Germline CDR1 reads SGHDT; CDR2 reads YYEEEE. The CDR3 DNA is TGTGCCAGCAGCTTGGGTCGGGAACTGTTTTTT. It specifies CASSLGRELFF.

The V gene is TRBV29-1, the J gene TRBJ2-3; 7 nucleotides line up with TRBD2. V was clipped by 4 bases and J by 7 bases; unmatched bases: 5. Germline V lookup: CDR1 SQVTM, CDR2 ANQGSEA. The CDR3 runs to 12 residues. For the CDR3, the DNA is TGCAGCGTTGTACGGGAGGAGCATACGCAGTATTTT. Residues: CSVVREEHTQYF.

The CDR3 DNA is TGTGCCAGCAGCTTAGATGGGGACTGGTTATGGTTCTTC. It specifies CASSLDGDWLWFF. The chain links TRBV7-2 to TRBJ2-1, with a weak D call TRBD2 (6 bases). Germline V gene sequence: CDR1 SGHTA, CDR2 FQGNSA. Deletions cut 1 base from V and 15 bases from J, with 16 bases between. CDR3 length equals 13 residues.

This chain joins TRBV11-2 and TRBJ2-5; 7 nucleotides line up with TRBD1. With V trimmed by 7 bases and J by 4 bases, 12 bases remained unmatched. In germline, CDR1 is SGHAT, CDR2 FQNNGV. The CDR3 loop spans 15 amino acids. The CDR3 DNA is TGTGCCAGCACCCTGGACACAGGGGCCAGAGAGACCCAGTACTTC. Translation gives CASTLDTGARETQYF.

The J gene is TRBJ2-1, the V gene TRBV19, with D perhaps matching TRBD2 (5 bases). Deletions cut 4 bases from V and 7 bases from J, with 8 bases between. Germline V CDR1 and CDR2: LNHDA, SQIVND (reference sequence). The CDR3 length is 12 residues. CDR3 loop: CASSSGGNEQFF. DNA for the CDR3: TGTGCCAGTAGTAGCGGAGGAAATGAGCAGTTCTTC.

V is TRBV6-1 and J is TRBJ2-7, with 9 bases identical to TRBD1. The CDR3 extends over 14 amino acids. Germline CDR1 and CDR2: MNHNS and SASEGT. The CDR3 DNA sequence: TGTGCGGGACAGGGATCAGTAAACTCATACGAGCAGTACTTC. This translates into CAGQGSVNSYEQYF.